These T cell receptor beta chains were read from a single sample in a study of CD4+ T cells in melanoma. The assay was immunoSEQ multiplex PCR, and TCRdb's table has in-frame clones only and misses some. The data hold about 10,000 clones, with 50% to 75% observed a single time. The sample comprised cells from a culture (not recorded whether cultured in vitro). These receptors were obtained from a human donor with melanoma. Each CDR3 is given with its conserved first and last residue. D genes are given only for firm matches. Only some rows state a clone size, as once, few, many or a class for expanded clones.

j_gene: TRBJ2-7; abundance: NA; d_gene: NA; v_gene: TRBV21-1; CDR3aa: CAASEQYF; CDR3nt: TGTGCCGCGTCCGAGCAGTACTTC
j_gene: TRBJ1-1; abundance: NA; d_gene: NA; v_gene: TRBV6-1; CDR3aa: CASRPGYLMNTEAFF; CDR3nt: TGTGCCAGCAGGCCAGGTTACCTCATGAACACTGAAGCTTTCTTT
j_gene: TRBJ2-7; abundance: NA; d_gene: NA; v_gene: TRBV5-1; CDR3aa: CASSLGGGFSYEQYF; CDR3nt: TGCGCCAGCAGCTTGGGAGGGGGGTTCTCCTACGAGCAGTACTTC
j_gene: TRBJ2-1; abundance: NA; d_gene: NA; v_gene: TRBV19; CDR3aa: CASSPGGSNEQFF; CDR3nt: TGTGCCAGTAGCCCTGGGGGGTCCAATGAGCAGTTCTTC
j_gene: TRBJ1-1; abundance: NA; d_gene: NA; v_gene: TRBV2; CDR3aa: CASDRGGAREAFF; CDR3nt: TGTGCCAGCGACCGCGGGGGGGCGCGTGAAGCTTTCTTT
j_gene: TRBJ2-5; abundance: once; d_gene: NA; v_gene: TRBV5-1; CDR3aa: CASSFRAGTQETQYF; CDR3nt: TGCGCCAGCAGCTTTCGTGCCGGCACTCAAGAGACCCAGTACTTC
j_gene: TRBJ1-1; abundance: NA; d_gene: TRBD1; v_gene: TRBV10-1; CDR3aa: CASSEPGQIEAFF; CDR3nt: TGCGCCAGCAGTGAACCGGGACAGATAGAAGCTTTCTTT
j_gene: TRBJ2-5; abundance: NA; d_gene: NA; v_gene: TRBV29-1; CDR3aa: CSVTANQETQYF; CDR3nt: TGCAGCGTGACAGCGAACCAAGAGACCCAGTACTTC
j_gene: TRBJ1-2; abundance: NA; d_gene: NA; v_gene: TRBV28; CDR3aa: CASSFRKKYGYTF; CDR3nt: TGTGCCAGCAGTTTTAGAAAGAAGTATGGCTACACCTTC
j_gene: TRBJ2-7; abundance: NA; d_gene: TRBD2; v_gene: TRBV11-2; CDR3aa: CASSLDGIAGVYEQYF; CDR3nt: TGTGCCAGCAGCTTAGATGGCATAGCGGGAGTCTACGAGCAGTACTTC
j_gene: TRBJ1-2; abundance: NA; d_gene: NA; v_gene: TRBV19; CDR3aa: CASSGGLIDNNNFYGYTF; CDR3nt: TGTGCCAGTAGCGGGGGCCTAATAGATAACAACAATTTCTATGGCTACACCTTC
j_gene: TRBJ1-6; abundance: NA; d_gene: TRBD1; v_gene: TRBV6-6; CDR3aa: CASSQPGQGNNSPLHF; CDR3nt: TGTGCCAGCAGTCAACCTGGACAGGGAAATAATTCACCCCTCCACTTT
j_gene: TRBJ2-7; abundance: NA; d_gene: NA; v_gene: TRBV6-5; CDR3aa: CASSYTRSPVWQYF; CDR3nt: TGTGCCAGCAGTTACACCCGCTCTCCAGTGTGGCAGTACTTC
j_gene: TRBJ2-2; abundance: NA; d_gene: NA; v_gene: TRBV9; CDR3aa: CASSPQGSHLNTGELFF; CDR3nt: TGTGCCAGCAGCCCCCAGGGGAGCCATCTGAACACCGGGGAGCTGTTTTTT
j_gene: TRBJ2-7; abundance: NA; d_gene: NA; v_gene: TRBV7-2; CDR3aa: CASSSPGGQMLGPYEQYF; CDR3nt: TGTGCCAGCAGCTCCCCCGGGGGACAAATGCTTGGCCCGTACGAGCAGTACTTC
j_gene: TRBJ2-7; abundance: NA; d_gene: NA; v_gene: TRBV6-5; CDR3aa: CASSTTWAGTYEQYF; CDR3nt: TGTGCCAGCAGTACAACTTGGGCGGGGACCTACGAGCAGTACTTC